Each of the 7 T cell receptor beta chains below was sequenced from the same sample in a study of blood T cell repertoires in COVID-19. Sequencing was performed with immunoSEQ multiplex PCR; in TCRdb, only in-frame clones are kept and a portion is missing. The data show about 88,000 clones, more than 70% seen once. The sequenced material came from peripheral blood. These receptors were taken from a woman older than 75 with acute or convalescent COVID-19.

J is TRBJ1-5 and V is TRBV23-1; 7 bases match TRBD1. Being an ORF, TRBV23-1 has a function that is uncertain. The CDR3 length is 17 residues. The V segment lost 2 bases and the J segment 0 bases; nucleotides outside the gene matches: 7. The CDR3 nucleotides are TGCGCCAGCAGTCAACCCAGGGGGACCTATAGCAATCAGCCCCAGCATTTT. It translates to CASSQPRGTYSNQPQHF.

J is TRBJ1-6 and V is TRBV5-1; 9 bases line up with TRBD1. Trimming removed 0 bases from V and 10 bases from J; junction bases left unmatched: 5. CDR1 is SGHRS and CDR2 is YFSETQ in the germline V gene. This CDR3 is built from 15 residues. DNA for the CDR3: TGCGCCAGCAGCTTGGTCGGGACAGGGTTGTCACCCCTCCACTTT. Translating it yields CASSLVGTGLSPLHF.

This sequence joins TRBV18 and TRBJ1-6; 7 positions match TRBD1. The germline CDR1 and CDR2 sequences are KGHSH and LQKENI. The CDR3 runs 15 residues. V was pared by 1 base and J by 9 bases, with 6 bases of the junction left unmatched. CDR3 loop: CASSPRQGGGSPLHF. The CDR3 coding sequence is TGTGCCAGCTCACCACGACAGGGTGGGGGTTCACCCCTCCACTTT. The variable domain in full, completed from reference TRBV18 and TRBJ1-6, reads NAGVMQNPRHLVRRRGQEARLRCSPMKGHSHVYWYRQLPEEGLKFMVYLQKENIIDESGMPKERFSAEFPKEGPSILRIQQVVRGDSAAYFCASSPRQGGGSPLHFGNGTRLTVT.

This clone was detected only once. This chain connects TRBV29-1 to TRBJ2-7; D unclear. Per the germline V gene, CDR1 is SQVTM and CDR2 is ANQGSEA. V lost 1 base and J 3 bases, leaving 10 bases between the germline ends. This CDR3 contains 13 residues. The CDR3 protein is CSVEAHERYEQYF. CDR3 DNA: TGCAGCGTTGAAGCGCATGAGCGCTACGAGCAGTACTTC.

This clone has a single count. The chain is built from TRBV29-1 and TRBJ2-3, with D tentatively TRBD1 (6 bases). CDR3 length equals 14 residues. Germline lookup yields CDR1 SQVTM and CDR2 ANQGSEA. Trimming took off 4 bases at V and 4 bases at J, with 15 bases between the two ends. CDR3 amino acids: CSVAPNRVSDTQYF. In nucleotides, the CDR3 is TGCAGCGTTGCCCCAAACAGGGTGTCAGATACGCAGTATTTT.

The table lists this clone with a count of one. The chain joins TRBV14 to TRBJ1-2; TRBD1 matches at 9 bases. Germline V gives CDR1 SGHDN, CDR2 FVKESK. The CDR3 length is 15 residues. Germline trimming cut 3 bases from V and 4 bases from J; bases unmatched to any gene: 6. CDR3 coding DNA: TGTGCCAGCAGCCACAACAGGGGGCTTTTCTATGGCTACACCTTC. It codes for CASSHNRGLFYGYTF.

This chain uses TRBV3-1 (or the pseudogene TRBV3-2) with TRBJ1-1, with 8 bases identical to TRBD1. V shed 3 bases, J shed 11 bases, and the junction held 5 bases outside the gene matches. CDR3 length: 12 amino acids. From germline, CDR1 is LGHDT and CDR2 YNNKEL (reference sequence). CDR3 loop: CASSQRTGWAFF. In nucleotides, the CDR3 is TGTGCCAGCAGCCAGAGGACAGGGTGGGCTTTCTTT.